These T cell receptor beta chains were read from a single sample in a study of T cell clonotyping in hematopoietic cell transplantation. Here immunoSEQ multiplex PCR was the method, and the copy in TCRdb shows in-frame clones only, minus some. This sample has about 41,000 clones, with about 85% found just once. Sequenced here: peripheral blood mononuclear cells, sampled before stem cell transplant. The receptor set was obtained from a man aged 55 to 70 with acute myeloid leukemia. Some clones in this sample may be carry-over from other donors' samples. Each CDR3 is given with its conserved first and last residue. The D gene is left open where the match is weak. Rows may omit the clone size; those that give it use once, few, many or a size class.

. | . | TRBJ1-5 | TRBV7-2 | TGTGCCAGCAGCCTGGACGGAAATAGCAATCAGCCCCAGCATTTT | CASSLDGNSNQPQHF
few | . | TRBJ1-6 | TRBV11-2 | TGTGCCAGCAGCTTAGAGTCAGGTCTAGATTCACCCCTCCACTTT | CASSLESGLDSPLHF
. | . | TRBJ2-5 | TRBV4-2 | TGTGCCAGCAGCCAAGACCCCGGGGGTCAGGAGACCCAGTACTTC | CASSQDPGGQETQYF
. | . | TRBJ1-6 | TRBV5-1 | TGCGCCAGCAGCACCCGGACAGTGAATTCACCCCTCCACTTT | CASSTRTVNSPLHF
few | TRBD2 | TRBJ2-7 | TRBV5-5 | TGTGCCAGCAGCATAAGCGGGGGGAGCTCCTACGAGCAGTACTTC | CASSISGGSSYEQYF
. | . | TRBJ2-7 | TRBV19 | TGTGCCAGTGGGGGGACAGACGCCTACGAGCAGTACTTC | CASGGTDAYEQYF
. | . | TRBJ1-5 | TRBV5-5 | TGTGCCAGCAGCCCCCGGGTCTGGCTGGATAGCAATCAGCCCCAGCATTTT | CASSPRVWLDSNQPQHF
once | TRBD2 | TRBJ2-1 | TRBV4-2 | TGTGCCAGCAGCCCGCCGCGGGGGGATGAGCAGTTCTTC | CASSPPRGDEQFF
. | TRBD2 | TRBJ2-7 | TRBV7-9 | TGTGCCAGCAGCTCCCTAGCGGACCACGAGCAGTACTTC | CASSSLADHEQYF
once | TRBD1 | TRBJ2-2 | TRBV4-1 | TGCGCCAGCAGCCAAGAGGGCGCGAGGACAGGGATTGGGGAGCTGTTTTTT | CASSQEGARTGIGELFF
. | . | TRBJ1-5 | TRBV25-1 | TGTGCCAGCAGTGCGGGAGGTAGTCAGCCCCAGCATTTT | CASSAGGSQPQHF
. | . | TRBJ1-1 | TRBV25-1 | TGTGCCAGCAGTGAATATTCAGAGGGGCCTGAAGCTTTCTTT | CASSEYSEGPEAFF
. | TRBD2 | TRBJ2-2 | TRBV7-8 | TGTGCCAGCGTCTGGGGGGGAGCAGGGGAGCTGTTTTTT | CASVWGGAGELFF
. | TRBD1 | TRBJ2-1 | TRBV6-4 | TGTGCCAGCAGTGCGTTTCAGGGGGCTGTTGAGCAGTTCTTC | CASSAFQGAVEQFF
. | TRBD2 | TRBJ2-3 | TRBV7-3 | TGTGCCAGCAGCCTAGCGGACACTTTTTCGGGGACGCAGTATTTT | CASSLADTFSGTQYF
. | TRBD1 | TRBJ2-1 | TRBV5-1 | TGCGCCAGCAGCGCTATGACAGGGAATGGCGATGAGCAGTTCTTC | CASSAMTGNGDEQFF
. | . | TRBJ2-7 | TRBV5-1 | TGCGCCAGCAGCATTACCCCAATCTTAACCTACGAGCAGTACTTC | CASSITPILTYEQYF
once | TRBD1 | TRBJ1-6 | TRBV9 | TGTGCCAGCAGCGAGACGCCAAAGGGTTACAGGGGGAATTCACCCCTCCACTTT | CASSETPKGYRGNSPLHF
. | . | TRBJ2-3 | TRBV25-1 | TGTGCCAGCAGTGACGGGCAGGGGCCCGATACGCAGTATTTT | CASSDGQGPDTQYF
. | . | TRBJ2-7 | TRBV18 | TGTGCCAGCTCTCTCCCAAGTCGCTCCTACGAGCAGTACTTC | CASSLPSRSYEQYF
. | TRBD1 | TRBJ1-2 | TRBV6-1 | TGTGCCATCCTATTACGGGGACAGGTTCCTGGCTACACCTTC | CAILLRGQVPGYTF
. | . | TRBJ2-7 | TRBV6-5 | TGTGCCAGCAGTTACTCGGGGTTTAGGGTCCACGAGCAGTACTTC | CASSYSGFRVHEQYF
once | TRBD1 | TRBJ1-1 | TRBV7-3 | TGTGCCAGCAGCCGACAGGGGGGATACACTGAAGCTTTCTTT | CASSRQGGYTEAFF
. | TRBD1 | TRBJ1-6 | TRBV27 | TGTGCCAGCAGTTTATCGAGTTGGGACAGGGGGGGCGACTCACCCCTCCACTTT | CASSLSSWDRGGDSPLHF
. | . | TRBJ1-2 | TRBV5-1 | TGCGCCAGCAGCCTGCAGACAGTTAACTATGGCTACACCTTC | CASSLQTVNYGYTF
. | . | TRBJ2-2 | TRBV28 | TGTGCCAGCGCGGACAATCGGAACACCGGGGAGCTGTTTTTT | CASADNRNTGELFF
. | TRBD2 | TRBJ2-7 | TRBV29-1 | TGCAGCGCCCGGACTAGCGGGGGTTACGAGCAGTACTTC | CSARTSGGYEQYF
. | . | TRBJ2-7 | TRBV28 | TGTGCCAGCAGTTTATTAGCGGTGGGGAACGAGCAGTACTTC | CASSLLAVGNEQYF
. | . | TRBJ2-1 | TRBV9 | TGTGCCAGCAGCGCGCAGCCAGGGGAAGAGCAGTTCTTC | CASSAQPGEEQFF
. | TRBD1 | TRBJ2-7 | TRBV28 | TGTGCCATAACAGGGGGCTACGAGCAGTACTTC | CAITGGYEQYF
once | TRBD2 | TRBJ2-3 | TRBV28 | TGTGCCAGCACCCCCCCTAGCGGGGGGTGGGATACGCAGTATTTT | CASTPPSGGWDTQYF
. | TRBD1 | TRBJ1-5 | TRBV2 | TGTGCCAGCAGGGGGACAGGGGGTAGCAATCAGCCCCAGCATTTT | CASRGTGGSNQPQHF
. | . | TRBJ2-5 | TRBV6-1 | TGTGCCAGCAGAACTCCGGGGTTCCAGGAGACCCAGTACTTC | CASRTPGFQETQYF
. | . | TRBJ1-6 | TRBV7-6 | TGTGCCAGCAGCTTAGCGAAAGGACAAAAGGCCCTCCACTTT | CASSLAKGQKALHF
. | . | TRBJ1-5 | TRBV19 | TGTGCCAGTAGTATAGATCATCAGAGGAGTCAGCCCCAGCATTTT | CASSIDHQRSQPQHF
. | . | TRBJ1-2 | TRBV11-2 | TGTGCCAGCAGCTTAGGGGTATGGAACTATGGCTACACCTTC | CASSLGVWNYGYTF
. | . | TRBJ2-5 | TRBV11-3 | TGTGCCAGCAGCCCAGCCTTAGTTGGGACCCAGTACTTC | CASSPALVGTQYF
. | TRBD1 | TRBJ1-1 | TRBV11-3 | TGTGCCAGCAGTTCTACGACAGGGGCCAACACTGAAGCTTTCTTT | CASSSTTGANTEAFF
. | . | TRBJ2-5 | TRBV27 | TGTGCCAGCAGCTATAATTACCAAGAGACCCAGTACTTC | CASSYNYQETQYF
. | . | TRBJ1-5 | TRBV5-1 | TGCGCCAGCAGCCCCTCGGGGGGCGGCAATCAGCCCCAGCATTTT | CASSPSGGGNQPQHF
. | . | TRBJ1-4 | TRBV7-3 | TGTGCCAGCAGCCGCGGACCAGGAGAAAAACTGTTTTTT | CASSRGPGEKLFF
few | . | TRBJ1-1 | TRBV28 | TGTGCCAGCAGTCCACAGGGCTGGGAACCGAACACTGAAGCTTTCTTT | CASSPQGWEPNTEAFF
. | . | TRBJ2-3 | TRBV4-1 | TGCGCCAGCAGCCAAGTGAGCTCCGGCACAGATACGCAGTATTTT | CASSQVSSGTDTQYF
. | TRBD1 | TRBJ2-1 | TRBV5-1 | TGCGCCAGCAGCCCGTACAGGGACAGTTACAATGAGCAGTTCTTC | CASSPYRDSYNEQFF
. | . | TRBJ2-1 | TRBV19 | TGTGCCGTCACCCGGGACATCCTTTTGGGAAATGAGCAGTTCTTC | CAVTRDILLGNEQFF
. | TRBD1 | TRBJ2-5 | TRBV28 | TGTGCCAGCAGTCTGGGACAGCAAGAGACCCAGTACTTC | CASSLGQQETQYF